These 29 T cell receptor beta chains originate from one sample sequenced in a study of blood T cell repertoires in COVID-19 (dated by TCRdb to 2020 to 2022). The protocol used for the library was the immunoSEQ multiplex PCR assay. Imported from immuneACCESS, the table was reduced by TCRdb to in-frame sequences with V and J called. These copies leave out some clones; in studies compared against another copy, an unresolved V gene accounts for under half, and the cause of the remainder is not known. This sample is represented by 150,000 to 200,000 clones; about 82% of them were singletons. The ten largest clones take up about 5.5% of the sample. Sequencing was performed on peripheral blood. The receptors originated from a woman younger than 45 with acute or convalescent COVID-19.

The V and J genes are TRBV5-6 and TRBJ1-5; D gene uncertain. The germline CDR1 and CDR2 sequences are SGHDT and YYEEEE. V gave up 0 bases and J gave up 6 bases, with 22 bases separating them. This CDR3 has 18 residues. The CDR3 coding sequence is TGTGCCAGCAGCTTGGCCGGGGAGGCTCCTACATTGAGTCAGCCCCAGCATTTT. Translating it yields CASSLAGEAPTLSQPQHF.

J is TRBJ1-2 and V is TRBV5-8, with 7 bases lining up with TRBD1. V lost 0 bases, J lost 6 bases, and 2 bases stayed unmatched. The CDR3 has 13 amino acids. Germline V gene sequence: CDR1 SGHTS, CDR2 YDEGEE. CDR3 amino acids: CASSLGGTDGYTF. Here the CDR3 DNA reads TGTGCCAGCAGCTTGGGCGGGACAGATGGCTACACCTTC. Drawing the rest from reference TRBV5-8 and TRBJ1-2, the complete variable domain is EAGVTQSPTHLIKTRGQQATLRCSPISGHTSVYWYQQALGLGLQFLLWYDEGEERNRGNFPPRFSGRQFPNYSSELNVNALELEDSALYLCASSLGGTDGYTFGSGTRLTVV.

In nucleotides, the CDR3 is TGTGCCAGCAGCTTAGTTACGGGTGGCAGGGCAGTGATTGGTGACGAGCAGTACTTC. This codes for CASSLVTGGRAVIGDEQYF. This chain links TRBV11-2 with TRBJ2-7; tentatively, D is TRBD1 (5 bases). CDR1 and CDR2 (germline): SGHAT, FQNNGV. V lost 1 base to trimming and J lost 5 bases, with 27 bases between them. The CDR3 has 19 residues.

This rearrangement joins TRBV4-2 to TRBJ1-5; 10 bases line up with TRBD1. The germline CDR1 and CDR2 sequences are LGHNA and YNFKEQ. V shed 0 bases and J 5 bases; nucleotides not matched to a gene: 7. CDR3 length: 17 residues. In nucleotides, the CDR3 is TGTGCCAGCAGCCAAGATGGCCTGGGGACAGGGGATCAGCCCCAGCATTTT. Its protein is CASSQDGLGTGDQPQHF.

The rearrangement joins TRBV7-9 to TRBJ2-3; TRBD2 aligns across 9 bases. The V gene's germline CDR1 is SEHNR and CDR2 FQNEAQ (reference sequence). There are 16 residues in the CDR3. The junction had 16 bases not matched to a gene; V was cut back by 9 bases and J by 6 bases. The DNA for the CDR3 is TGTGCCAGGAATCTAACCAGCGGGGGGACGGGGGATACGCAGTATTTT. It translates to CARNLTSGGTGDTQYF.

The V call is TRBV7-8, the J call TRBJ1-6, with D perhaps matching TRBD1 (5 bases). The CDR3 has 15 residues. CDR1 is SGHVS and CDR2 is FQNEAQ in the germline V gene. V was clipped by 4 bases and J by 10 bases, with 17 bases between them. The CDR3: CASSSGGTGRSPLHF. The CDR3 nucleotides are TGTGCCAGCAGCTCCGGCGGGACTGGGAGGTCACCCCTCCACTTT.

The rearrangement uses TRBV4-3 and TRBJ2-7, with D unclear. V was cut by 2 bases and J by 7 bases, with 12 bases left in between. Germline V gene lookup returns CDR1 LGHNA and CDR2 YSLEER. This CDR3 has 13 amino acids. The CDR3 DNA follows: TGCGCCAGCAGCCAATATCCGCGCAATGAGCAGTACTTC. As protein: CASSQYPRNEQYF.

This clone has just one count. The V call is TRBV10-3, the J call TRBJ1-3, with D hard to call. Trimming left V 7 bases short and J 1 base short, with 11 bases between. CDR1 and CDR2 (germline): ENHRY, SYGVKD. The CDR3 runs to 14 residues. CDR3 loop: CAINLESSGNTIYF. The DNA for the CDR3 is TGTGCCATCAATTTAGAGTCGTCTGGAAACACCATATATTTT.

The V and J genes are TRBV7-3 and TRBJ2-2, with 14 bases matching TRBD2. The CDR3 has 17 residues. With 6 bases clipped from V and 6 bases from J, the junction kept 9 bases outside the gene matches. Per the germline V gene, CDR1 is SGHTA and CDR2 is FQGTGA. In nucleotides, the CDR3 is TGTGCCAGCAGGTCGGGACTAGCGGGGGCCCGGGCCGGGGAGCTGTTTTTT. Protein sequence: CASRSGLAGARAGELFF.

This clone was seen just once. The J gene is TRBJ2-4, the V gene TRBV9, with TRBD2 matching 8 bases. V was pared by 3 bases and J by 4 bases, with 3 bases of the junction left unmatched. Germline lookup yields CDR1 SGDLS and CDR2 YYNGEE. This CDR3 is built from 14 residues. The CDR3 region is CASSEGGGKNIQYF. As DNA, the CDR3 is TGTGCCAGCAGCGAAGGCGGGGGGAAAAACATTCAGTACTTC. The full variable domain, in which reference TRBV9 and TRBJ2-4 provide the parts outside the CDR3, is DSGVTQTPKHLITATGQRVTLRCSPRSGDLSVYWYQQSLDQGLQFLIQYYNGEERAKGNILERFSAQQFPDLHSELNLSSLELGDSALYFCASSEGGGKNIQYFGAGTRLSVL.

The V and J genes are TRBV10-3 and TRBJ2-7; the D is unclear. Germline CDR1 is ENHRY and CDR2 is SYGVKD. This CDR3 is 15 amino acids long. The V end lost 3 bases, the J end lost 4 bases, and 16 bases lay between the germline ends. The CDR3 DNA reads as TGTGCCATCAGTGACAGGTCCTCCGTTAGGTACGAGCAGTACTTC. Its protein is CAISDRSSVRYEQYF.

This chain links TRBV30 with TRBJ2-1; 9 nucleotides match TRBD2. Trimming at V came to 1 base and at J to 7 bases, leaving 14 bases not matched to a gene. Per germline, CDR1 GTSNPN and CDR2 SVGIG (reference sequence). CDR3 length equals 17 residues. CDR3 DNA sequence: TGTGCCTGGAGTGCCTCTAGCGGGACCCTTGGTAGGAATGAGCAGTTCTTC. Encoded protein: CAWSASSGTLGRNEQFF.

J is TRBJ1-5 and V is TRBV6-4; 11 nucleotides align to TRBD1. Germline V CDR1 and CDR2: MRHNA, SNTAGT. CDR3 length: 15 residues. V trimming: 7 bases; J trimming: 3 bases; junction bases outside the gene matches: 5. CDR3 coding DNA: TGTGCCAGCACGGGACAGGGGGTTAACAATCAGCCCCAGCATTTT. This translates into CASTGQGVNNQPQHF.

This chain connects TRBV11-2 to TRBJ2-2; D is possibly TRBD2 (5 bases). This CDR3 comprises 15 residues. V gave up 6 bases and J gave up 1 base, with 12 bases separating them. Germline CDR1 and CDR2: SGHAT and FQNNGV. CDR3 region: CASSRIAGNTGELFF. The CDR3 bases are TGTGCCAGCAGTAGGATCGCGGGGAACACCGGGGAGCTGTTTTTT.

Written as DNA, the CDR3 is TGTGCCAGCAGTTTTAGGGGACAGGAGAACACCGGGGAGCTGTTTTTT. Encoded protein: CASSFRGQENTGELFF. The rearrangement joins TRBV28 to TRBJ2-2; 8 bases are shared with TRBD1. Losses at the gene ends were 3 bases for V and 1 base for J; bases not matched to a gene: 4. Germline V gene data show CDR1 as MDHEN and CDR2 as SYDVKM. The CDR3 sequence is 16 residues long.

With regard to this clone: The junction departs from the called germline gene at one end, perhaps through a read error. The chain carries TRBV7-7 and TRBJ2-7, with 10 bases that match TRBD2. CDR3 size: 15 residues. The V gene's germline CDR1 is SSHAT and CDR2 FNYEAQ (reference sequence). The CDR3 DNA is TGTGCTAGCAACCTGGTTAGCGGGGGGATCTACGAGCAGTACTTC. The encoded protein is CASNLVSGGIYEQYF. Full variable domain (remainder filled in from reference TRBV7-7 and TRBJ2-7): GAGVSQSPRYKVTKRGQDVTLRCDPISSHATLYWYQQALGQGPEFLTYFNYEAQPDKSGLPSDRFSAERPEGSISTLTIQRTEQRDSAMYRCASNLVSGGIYEQYFGPGTRLTVT.

The CDR3 nucleotides read TGCAGTGCTAGTAAGGGGACAGGGGGTCTGAGCAATCAGCCCCAGCATTTT. It is translated as CSASKGTGGLSNQPQHF. The V gene is TRBV20-1, the J gene TRBJ1-5; 11 positions match TRBD1. V trimming: 3 bases; J trimming: 1 base; junction bases outside the gene matches: 8. Germline CDR1 is DFQATT and CDR2 is SNEGSKA (reference sequence). This CDR3 has 17 residues.

The gene calls are TRBV4-2 and TRBJ2-3; D is perhaps TRBD2 (6 bases). V lost 5 bases and J 3 bases, leaving 18 bases between the germline ends. The CDR3 covers 16 residues. Germline V gives CDR1 LGHNA, CDR2 YNFKEQ. CDR3 region: CASSLQRGRGTDTQYF. Written as DNA, the CDR3 is TGTGCCAGCAGCTTACAAAGGGGACGGGGGACAGATACGCAGTATTTT.

The genes are TRBV11-2 and TRBJ1-2, with TRBD1 matching over 8 bases. Germline CDR1 and CDR2: SGHAT and FQNNGV. The trim removed 1 base at V and 14 bases at J, leaving 9 bases unmatched. The CDR3 spans 13 residues. The CDR3 sequence is CASSLGTGLTGTF. The DNA of the CDR3 is TGTGCCAGCAGCTTAGGGACAGGGCTGACGGGGACCTTC.

V and J are TRBV3-1 (or the pseudogene TRBV3-2) and TRBJ2-2; 15 bases agree with TRBD2. This CDR3 contains 16 residues. In germline, CDR1 is LGHDT, CDR2 YNNKEL (reference sequence). After removal of 4 bases from V and 6 bases from J, the junction contained 3 bases not matched to a gene. CDR3 bases: TGTGCCAGCAGCCTCCGGACTAGCGGGAGGGCCGGGGAGCTGTTTTTT. Translated, it gives CASSLRTSGRAGELFF.

This chain connects TRBV5-1 to TRBJ2-3; D gene uncertain. From germline, CDR1 is SGHRS and CDR2 YFSETQ. The CDR3 totals 15 residues. With 2 bases removed from V and 0 bases from J, the gap between germline ends came to 10 bases. The CDR3 region is CASSLQPVSTDTQYF. CDR3 coding DNA: TGCGCCAGCAGCTTACAGCCCGTCAGCACAGATACGCAGTATTTT.

The chain links TRBV5-1 to TRBJ2-1; 9 bases fit TRBD1. With V trimmed by 4 bases and J by 7 bases, 3 bases remained unmatched. The CDR3 runs to 13 residues. Germline values: CDR1 SGHRS, CDR2 YFSETQ. The CDR3 DNA sequence: TGCGCCAGCAGCGGACAGGGGAGAAATGAGCAGTTCTTC. Encoded protein: CASSGQGRNEQFF.

The V and J genes are TRBV5-6 and TRBJ1-6; TRBD1 matches 7 bases. In germline, CDR1 is SGHDT, CDR2 YYEEEE. The CDR3 has 17 residues. V lost 0 bases to trimming and J lost 8 bases; unmatched junction nucleotides: 11. DNA for the CDR3: TGTGCCAGCAGCTTGGAGTTCGAGGCAGGGGGATATTCACCCCTCCACTTT. This gives the protein CASSLEFEAGGYSPLHF.

The chain recombines TRBV6-2 or TRBV6-3 with TRBJ1-2; a possible D gene is TRBD1 (6 bases). The germline V and J ends were trimmed by 1 base and 4 bases, with 10 bases remaining between them. Germline CDR1 and CDR2: MNHEY and SVGEGT. The length of the CDR3 is 14 residues. The DNA of the CDR3 is TGTGCCAGCAGTTACTTTGGACAGAGCTATGGCTACACCTTC. As protein: CASSYFGQSYGYTF.

The rearrangement links TRBV27 to TRBJ2-1; a weak D match, TRBD1 (6 bases). The CDR3 length is 14 residues. The V gene lost 3 bases and the J gene lost 7 bases, with 13 bases spanning the gap. Germline assignment: CDR1 MNHEY and CDR2 SMNVEV (reference sequence). The CDR3 DNA is TGTGCCAGCAGTTTCTGGGGGCGCGAGAATGAGCAGTTCTTC. Protein sequence: CASSFWGRENEQFF.

In its sample, this clone was seen once. The V gene is TRBV10-3, the J gene TRBJ1-4; no reliable D call. Germline V gene lookup returns CDR1 ENHRY and CDR2 SYGVKD. The CDR3 is 15 amino acids. V gave up 2 bases and J gave up 3 bases, with 10 bases separating them. Here the CDR3 reads CAISERGPPNEKLFF. CDR3 nucleotides: TGTGCCATCAGTGAGCGCGGTCCCCCTAATGAAAAACTGTTTTTT.

V is TRBV28 and J is TRBJ1-4; D might be TRBD1 (5 bases). The CDR3 totals 16 residues. Germline V CDR1 and CDR2: MDHEN, SYDVKM. The V end lost 6 bases, the J end lost 5 bases, and 19 bases lay between the germline ends. The CDR3 loop is CASRPGTAVFNEKLFF. The CDR3 nucleotides read TGTGCCAGCAGACCCGGGACTGCAGTTTTCAATGAAAAACTGTTTTTT.

The CDR3 DNA reads as TGCGCCAGCAGCCCTACAGGGGGCACTGAAGCTTTCTTT. Translating it yields CASSPTGGTEAFF. The genes are TRBV4-3 and TRBJ1-1; 8 nucleotides match TRBD1. Per germline, CDR1 LGHNA and CDR2 YSLEER. The trim removed 4 bases at V and 4 bases at J, leaving 2 bases unmatched. The length of the CDR3 is 13 residues.

V and J are TRBV29-1 and TRBJ1-2, with no clear D. V was pared by 3 bases and J by 7 bases, with 18 bases between. Germline V gives CDR1 SQVTM, CDR2 ANQGSEA. This CDR3 has 14 amino acids. The CDR3 spells CSVDRQEGSFGYTF. The CDR3 DNA reads TGCAGCGTTGACCGGCAGGAGGGTAGTTTTGGCTACACCTTC.